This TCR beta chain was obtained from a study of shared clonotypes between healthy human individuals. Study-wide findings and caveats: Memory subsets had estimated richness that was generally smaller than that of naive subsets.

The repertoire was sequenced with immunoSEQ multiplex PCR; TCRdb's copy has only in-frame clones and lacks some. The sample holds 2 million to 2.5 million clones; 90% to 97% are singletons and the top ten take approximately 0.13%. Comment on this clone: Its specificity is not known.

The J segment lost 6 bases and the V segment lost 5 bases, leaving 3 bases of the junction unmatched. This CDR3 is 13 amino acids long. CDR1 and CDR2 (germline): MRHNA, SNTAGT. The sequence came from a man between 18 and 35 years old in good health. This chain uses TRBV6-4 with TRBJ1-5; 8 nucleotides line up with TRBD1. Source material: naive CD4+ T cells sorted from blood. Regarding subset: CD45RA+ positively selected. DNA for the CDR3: TGTGCCAGCAGTACCGACAGGGGTCAGCCCCAGCATTTT. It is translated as CASSTDRGQPQHF.